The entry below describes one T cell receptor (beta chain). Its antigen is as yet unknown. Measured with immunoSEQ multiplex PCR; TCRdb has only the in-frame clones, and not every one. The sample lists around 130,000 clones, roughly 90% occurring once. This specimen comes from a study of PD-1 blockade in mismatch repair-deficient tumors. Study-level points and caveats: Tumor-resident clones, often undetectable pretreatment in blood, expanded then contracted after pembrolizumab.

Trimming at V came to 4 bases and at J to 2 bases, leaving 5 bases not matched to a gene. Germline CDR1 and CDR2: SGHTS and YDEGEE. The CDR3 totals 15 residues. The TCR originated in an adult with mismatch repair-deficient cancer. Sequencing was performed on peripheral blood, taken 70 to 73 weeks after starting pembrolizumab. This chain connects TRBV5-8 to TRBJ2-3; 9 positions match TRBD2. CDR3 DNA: TGTGCCAGCAGCGAAGGACTAGCGTACACAGATACGCAGTATTTT. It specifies CASSEGLAYTDTQYF.